These T cell receptor beta chains were read from a single sample in a study of shared clonotypes between healthy human individuals. Clones were read by immunoSEQ multiplex PCR, and TCRdb kept only the in-frame ones, dropping some. The repertoire consists of over a million clones, with approximately 78% occurring once and the leading ten covering roughly 0.56%. Sequencing input: memory CD4+ T cells from PBMCs. The receptors were sampled from a young man in good health. Some clones in this sample may be carry-over from other donors' samples. Both conserved end residues are part of each CDR3. Fields, in order: V gene, J gene, CDR3 protein.

V: TRBV28; J: TRBJ1-2; CDR3: CASRAGGSGYTF
V: TRBV7-2; J: TRBJ2-7; CDR3: CASSLRTSENYEQYF
V: TRBV18; J: TRBJ2-5; CDR3: CASSPSPLLAQYF
V: TRBV5-4; J: TRBJ2-3; CDR3: CASSEGALGDTQYF
V: TRBV30; J: TRBJ1-5; CDR3: CAWGTGTIYQPQHF
V: TRBV6-1; J: TRBJ1-2; CDR3: CASSEIPGQGSSYGYTF
V: TRBV5-6; J: TRBJ1-2; CDR3: CASSTPGTINYGYTF
V: TRBV6-6; J: TRBJ2-7; CDR3: CASGRNPYEQYF
V: TRBV7-2; J: TRBJ1-5; CDR3: CASSTQGNQGQPQHF
V: TRBV4-3; J: TRBJ2-3; CDR3: CASSQSGRALDTQYF
V: TRBV7-2; J: TRBJ2-7; CDR3: CASSSGRGNEQYF
V: TRBV30; J: TRBJ2-2; CDR3: CAWSPPRPSSGTGELFF
V: TRBV25-1; J: TRBJ1-4; CDR3: CASSQPGANEKLFF
V: TRBV7-2; J: TRBJ2-7; CDR3: CASSRSQDPYEQYF
V: TRBV9; J: TRBJ2-3; CDR3: CASSVRGFKDTQYF
V: TRBV6-6; J: TRBJ2-7; CDR3: CASSYSTVGEQYF
V: TRBV18; J: TRBJ2-3; CDR3: CASSPGQRSTDTQYF
V: TRBV30; J: TRBJ2-2; CDR3: CAWRLGRGDTGELFF
V: TRBV6-5; J: TRBJ1-1; CDR3: CASRGQGAGRTEAFF
V: TRBV6-6; J: TRBJ2-1; CDR3: CASGDSGSSEFF
V: TRBV6-1; J: TRBJ2-2; CDR3: CATLDRANTGELFF
V: TRBV7-2; J: TRBJ1-3; CDR3: CASLADRSEGNTIYF
V: TRBV5-1; J: TRBJ2-5; CDR3: CASREPFQETQYF
V: TRBV5-1; J: TRBJ2-1; CDR3: CASSHLAEPYNEQFF
V: TRBV21-1; J: TRBJ2-2; CDR3: CASSKRGGQGDTGELFF
V: TRBV7-2; J: TRBJ2-1; CDR3: CASSLLMGSYNEQFF
V: TRBV27; J: TRBJ2-2; CDR3: CASSPRGAGPTGELFF
V: TRBV10-3; J: TRBJ2-7; CDR3: CAIMPGQGTYEQYF
V: TRBV21-1; J: TRBJ2-7; CDR3: CASSKGVQEQYF
V: TRBV6-6; J: TRBJ2-7; CDR3: CASSYSGEPYEQYF
V: TRBV5-4; J: TRBJ2-5; CDR3: CASSPLSRTGVQETQYF
V: TRBV5-1; J: TRBJ2-5; CDR3: CASSMTGGNLNPKETQYF
V: TRBV19; J: TRBJ2-1; CDR3: CASSRDYYNEQFF
V: TRBV6-1; J: TRBJ1-5; CDR3: CASRETADQPQHF
V: TRBV29-1; J: TRBJ1-1; CDR3: CSVEGVGTEAFF
V: TRBV6-1; J: TRBJ1-5; CDR3: CASSEALLGFYQPQHF
V: TRBV7-9; J: TRBJ2-3; CDR3: CASSLRTGYTDTQYF
V: TRBV2; J: TRBJ2-2; CDR3: CASRSTGTSGTGELFF
V: TRBV18; J: TRBJ2-3; CDR3: CASSGPGRAADTQYF
V: TRBV18; J: TRBJ1-5; CDR3: CASSPDQGQPQHF
V: TRBV6-6; J: TRBJ2-1; CDR3: CASSPQGGHNEQFF
V: TRBV5-1; J: TRBJ2-6; CDR3: CASSSPGANVLTF
V: TRBV6-4; J: TRBJ1-1; CDR3: CATRDPGGLNTEAFF
V: TRBV7-3; J: TRBJ2-1; CDR3: CASSLGLGLGGGSYNEQFF
V: TRBV9; J: TRBJ1-3; CDR3: CASSVLWGAGFHSGNTIYF
V: TRBV6-1; J: TRBJ2-5; CDR3: CATAGGIGGTQYF
V: TRBV9; J: TRBJ2-5; CDR3: CASSYTSGSWETQYF
V: TRBV7-9; J: TRBJ2-5; CDR3: CASSTWTGQETQYF
V: TRBV5-1; J: TRBJ1-2; CDR3: CASSFLGGSGYTF
V: TRBV6-1; J: TRBJ1-2; CDR3: CASSELSGYGYTF
V: TRBV5-1; J: TRBJ2-5; CDR3: CASSSNPSGGEETQYF
V: TRBV9; J: TRBJ2-3; CDR3: CASSVAGRTGEMTQYF
V: TRBV4-3; J: TRBJ2-3; CDR3: CASSRGHPTSGTDTQYF
V: TRBV11-3; J: TRBJ2-2; CDR3: CASSLSTGELFF
V: TRBV27; J: TRBJ1-5; CDR3: CASSNRNQPQHF
V: TRBV30; J: TRBJ2-7; CDR3: CAWSQISGYEQYF
V: TRBV5-1; J: TRBJ1-4; CDR3: CASSLQGPDEKLFF
V: TRBV7-2; J: TRBJ2-5; CDR3: CASRAPGSGAQYF
V: TRBV7-2; J: TRBJ1-1; CDR3: CASRQQTNTEAFF
V: TRBV18; J: TRBJ2-5; CDR3: CASSTALTQETQYF